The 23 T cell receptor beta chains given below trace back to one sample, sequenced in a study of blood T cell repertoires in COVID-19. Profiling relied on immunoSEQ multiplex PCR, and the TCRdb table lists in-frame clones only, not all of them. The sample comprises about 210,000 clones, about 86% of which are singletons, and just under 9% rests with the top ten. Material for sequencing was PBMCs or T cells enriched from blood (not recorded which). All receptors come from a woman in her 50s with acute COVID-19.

The CDR3: CASSQEPGRLYNYGYTF. The CDR3 DNA follows: TGCGCCAGCAGCCAAGAGCCAGGGAGGCTTTATAACTATGGCTACACCTTC. The chain is built from TRBV4-3 and TRBJ1-2, with D maybe TRBD1 (5 bases). Germline-derived CDR1 and CDR2 are LGHNA and YSLEER. Trimming removed 0 bases from V and 1 base from J, with 15 bases in between. The CDR3 runs 17 residues.

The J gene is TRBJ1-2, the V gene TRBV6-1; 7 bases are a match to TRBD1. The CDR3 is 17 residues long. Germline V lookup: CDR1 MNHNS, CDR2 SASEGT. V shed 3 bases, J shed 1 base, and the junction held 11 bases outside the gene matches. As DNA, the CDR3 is TGTGCCAGCAGTGACCGGGACAGCAAGGGATTTAACTATGGCTACACCTTC. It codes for CASSDRDSKGFNYGYTF.

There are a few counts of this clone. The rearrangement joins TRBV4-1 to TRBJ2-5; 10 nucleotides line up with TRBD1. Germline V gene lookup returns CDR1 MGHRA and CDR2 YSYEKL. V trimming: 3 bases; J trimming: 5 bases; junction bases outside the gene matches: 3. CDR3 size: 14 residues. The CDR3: CASSHPGQGETQYF. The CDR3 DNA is TGCGCCAGCAGCCATCCGGGACAGGGGGAGACCCAGTACTTC.

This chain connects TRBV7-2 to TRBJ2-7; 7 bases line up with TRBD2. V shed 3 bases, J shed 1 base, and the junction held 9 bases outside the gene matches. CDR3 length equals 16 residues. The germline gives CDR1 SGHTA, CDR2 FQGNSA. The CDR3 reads CASSFWGGGGSYEQYF. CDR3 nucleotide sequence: TGTGCCAGCAGCTTCTGGGGGGGAGGCGGGTCCTACGAGCAGTACTTC.

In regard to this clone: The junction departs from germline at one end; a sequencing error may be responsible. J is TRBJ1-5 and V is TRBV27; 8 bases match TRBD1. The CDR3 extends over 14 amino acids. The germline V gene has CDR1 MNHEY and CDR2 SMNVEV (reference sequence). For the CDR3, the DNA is TGTGCCGGCAGGGGGCCCAATCCGAATCAGCCCCAGCATTTT. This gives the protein CAGRGPNPNQPQHF.

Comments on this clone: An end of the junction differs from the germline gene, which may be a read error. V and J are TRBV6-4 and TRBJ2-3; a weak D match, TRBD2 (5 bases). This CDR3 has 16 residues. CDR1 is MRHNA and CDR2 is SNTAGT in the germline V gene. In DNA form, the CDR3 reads TGTGCCAGCAGTTACTCGGGGAGCCAGGGCACAGATACGCAGTATTTT. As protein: CASSYSGSQGTDTQYF.

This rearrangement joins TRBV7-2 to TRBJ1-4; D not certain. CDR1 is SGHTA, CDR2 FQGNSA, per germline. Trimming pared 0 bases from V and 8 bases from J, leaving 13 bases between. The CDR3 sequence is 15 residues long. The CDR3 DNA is TGTGCCAGCAGCTTAGCACGGAGGAGGTACGAAAAACTGTTTTTT. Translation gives CASSLARRRYEKLFF.

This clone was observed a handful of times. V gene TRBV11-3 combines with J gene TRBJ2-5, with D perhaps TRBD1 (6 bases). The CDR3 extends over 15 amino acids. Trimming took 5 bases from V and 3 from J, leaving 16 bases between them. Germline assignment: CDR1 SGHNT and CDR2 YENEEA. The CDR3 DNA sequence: TGTGCCAGCAGCCTGACAGGTTTCGGCGAAGAGACCCAGTACTTC. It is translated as CASSLTGFGEETQYF.

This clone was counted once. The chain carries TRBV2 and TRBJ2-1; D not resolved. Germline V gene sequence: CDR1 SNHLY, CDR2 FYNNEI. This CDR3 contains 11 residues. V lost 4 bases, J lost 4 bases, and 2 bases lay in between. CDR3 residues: CASSAYNEQFF. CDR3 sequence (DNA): TGTGCCAGCAGTGCTTACAATGAGCAGTTCTTC.

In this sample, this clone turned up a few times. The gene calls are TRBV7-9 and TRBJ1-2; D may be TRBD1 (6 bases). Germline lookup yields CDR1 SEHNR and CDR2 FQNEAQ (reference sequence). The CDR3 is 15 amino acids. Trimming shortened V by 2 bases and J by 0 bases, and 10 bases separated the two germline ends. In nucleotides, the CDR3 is TGTGCCAGCAGCTTAATGGACAGCACTAACTATGGCTACACCTTC. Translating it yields CASSLMDSTNYGYTF.

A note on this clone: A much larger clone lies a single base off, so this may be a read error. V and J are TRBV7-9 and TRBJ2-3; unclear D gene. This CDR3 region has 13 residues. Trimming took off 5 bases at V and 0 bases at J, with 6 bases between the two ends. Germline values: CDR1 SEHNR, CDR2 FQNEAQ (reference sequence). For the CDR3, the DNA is TGTGCCAGCAGCCCAGGTAGCACAGATACGCAGTATTTT. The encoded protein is CASSPGSTDTQYF.

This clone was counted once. CDR3 in DNA: TGTGCCAGCAGCTTAGCGAACAGGGGGCAGGGTCAGCCCCAGCATTTT. Translation gives CASSLANRGQGQPQHF. The gene calls are TRBV7-8 and TRBJ1-5, with 9 bases that match TRBD1. The CDR3 is 16 amino acids. Germline V gives CDR1 SGHVS, CDR2 FQNEAQ. J was trimmed by 6 bases and V by 0 bases; bases with no gene match: 6.

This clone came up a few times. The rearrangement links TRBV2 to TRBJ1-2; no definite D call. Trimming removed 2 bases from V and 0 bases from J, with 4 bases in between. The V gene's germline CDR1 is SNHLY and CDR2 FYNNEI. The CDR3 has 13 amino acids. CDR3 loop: CASSEQSNYGYTF. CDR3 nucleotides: TGTGCCAGCAGTGAACAGTCTAACTATGGCTACACCTTC. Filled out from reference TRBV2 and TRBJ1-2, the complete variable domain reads EPEVTQTPSHQVTQMGQEVILRCVPISNHLYFYWYRQILGQKVEFLVSFYNNEISEKSEIFDDQFSVERPDGSNFTLKIRSTKLEDSAMYFCASSEQSNYGYTFGSGTRLTVV.

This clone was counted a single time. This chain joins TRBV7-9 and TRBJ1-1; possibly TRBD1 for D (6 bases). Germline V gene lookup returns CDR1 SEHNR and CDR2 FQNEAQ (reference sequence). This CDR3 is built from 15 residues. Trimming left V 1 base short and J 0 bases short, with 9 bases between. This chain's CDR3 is CASSLEGTLNTEAFF. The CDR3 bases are TGTGCCAGCAGCTTAGAGGGGACATTGAACACTGAAGCTTTCTTT.

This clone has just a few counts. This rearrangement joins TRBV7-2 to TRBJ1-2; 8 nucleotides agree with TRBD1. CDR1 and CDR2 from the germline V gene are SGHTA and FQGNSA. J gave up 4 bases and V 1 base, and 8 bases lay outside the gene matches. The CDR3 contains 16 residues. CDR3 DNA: TGTGCCAGCAGCTTAGGAGGGCACACAGGGGGCTATGGCTACACCTTC. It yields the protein CASSLGGHTGGYGYTF.

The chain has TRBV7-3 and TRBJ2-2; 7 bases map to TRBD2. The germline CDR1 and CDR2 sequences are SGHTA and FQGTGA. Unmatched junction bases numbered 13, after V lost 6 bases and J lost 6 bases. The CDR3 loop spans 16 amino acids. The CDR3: CASRSGTMGMSGELFF. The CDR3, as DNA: TGTGCCAGCAGATCCGGGACTATGGGGATGTCCGGGGAGCTGTTTTTT.

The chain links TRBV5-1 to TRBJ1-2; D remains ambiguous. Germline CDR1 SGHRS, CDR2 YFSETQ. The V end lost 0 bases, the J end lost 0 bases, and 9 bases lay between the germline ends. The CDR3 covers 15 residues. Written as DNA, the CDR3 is TGCGCCAGCAGCTTGGTGACCGGGTCTAACTATGGCTACACCTTC. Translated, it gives CASSLVTGSNYGYTF.

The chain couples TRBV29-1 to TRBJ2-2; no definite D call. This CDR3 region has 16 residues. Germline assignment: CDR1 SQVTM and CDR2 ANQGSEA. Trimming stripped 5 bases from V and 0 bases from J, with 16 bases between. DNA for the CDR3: TGCAGCGTTCAAGTGGGCCTTTCGGCGAACACCGGGGAGCTGTTTTTT. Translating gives CSVQVGLSANTGELFF.

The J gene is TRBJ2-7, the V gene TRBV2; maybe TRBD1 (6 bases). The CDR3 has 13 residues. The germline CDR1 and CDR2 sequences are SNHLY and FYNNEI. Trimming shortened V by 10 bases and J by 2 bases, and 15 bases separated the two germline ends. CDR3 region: CATTYGQPYEQYF. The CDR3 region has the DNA TGTGCCACGACCTACGGACAGCCCTACGAGCAGTACTTC.

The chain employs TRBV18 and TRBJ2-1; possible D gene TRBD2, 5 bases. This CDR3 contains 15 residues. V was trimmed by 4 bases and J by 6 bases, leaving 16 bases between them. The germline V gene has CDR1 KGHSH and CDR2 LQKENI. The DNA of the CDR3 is TGTGCCAGCTCACGACGGGAAAGTTGGTCCAATGAGCAGTTCTTC. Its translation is CASSRRESWSNEQFF.

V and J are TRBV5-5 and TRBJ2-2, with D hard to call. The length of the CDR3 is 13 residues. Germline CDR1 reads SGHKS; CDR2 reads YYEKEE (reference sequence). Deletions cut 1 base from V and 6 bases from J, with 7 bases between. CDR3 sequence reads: CASSLIEPGELFF. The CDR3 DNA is TGTGCCAGCAGCTTGATTGAGCCCGGGGAGCTGTTTTTT.

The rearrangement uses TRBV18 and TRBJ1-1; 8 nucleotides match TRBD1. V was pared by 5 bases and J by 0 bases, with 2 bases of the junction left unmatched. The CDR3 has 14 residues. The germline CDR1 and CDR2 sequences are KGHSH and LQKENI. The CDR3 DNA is TGTGCCAGCTCATCGACAGGGGTGAACACTGAAGCTTTCTTT. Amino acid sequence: CASSSTGVNTEAFF.

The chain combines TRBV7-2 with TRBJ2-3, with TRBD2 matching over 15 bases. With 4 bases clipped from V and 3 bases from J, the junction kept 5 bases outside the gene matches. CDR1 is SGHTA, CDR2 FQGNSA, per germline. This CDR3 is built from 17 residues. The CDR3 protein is CASSSGLAGGTTDTQYF. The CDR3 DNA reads TGTGCCAGCAGCTCTGGACTAGCGGGGGGGACAACAGATACGCAGTATTTT.